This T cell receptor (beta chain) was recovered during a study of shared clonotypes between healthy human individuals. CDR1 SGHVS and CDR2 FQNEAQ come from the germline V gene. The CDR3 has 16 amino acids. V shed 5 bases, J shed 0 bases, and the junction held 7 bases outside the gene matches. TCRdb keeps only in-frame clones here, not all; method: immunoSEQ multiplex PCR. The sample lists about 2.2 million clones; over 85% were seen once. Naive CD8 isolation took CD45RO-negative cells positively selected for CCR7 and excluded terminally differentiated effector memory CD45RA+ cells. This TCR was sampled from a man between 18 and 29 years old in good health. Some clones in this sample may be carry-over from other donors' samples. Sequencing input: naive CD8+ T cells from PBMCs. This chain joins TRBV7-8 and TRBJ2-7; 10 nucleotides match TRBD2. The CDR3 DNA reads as TGTGCCAGCAGCGCTGGACTAGCGGTACCCTCCTACGAGCAGTACTTC. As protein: CASSAGLAVPSYEQYF.